The clone carrying this TCR beta chain was seen ten or more times. Antigen specificity is unknown. The sample originates from a study of T cell repertoires in cytomegalovirus infection. Study at large: It can be stated that public TCR beta signatures indicated CMV infection as well as a matching HLA type.

TCRdb independently ran MiXCR on the reads; one entry per CDR3 protein. Of some 800,000 distinct CDR3 sequences listed, about 31% are singletons. The CDR3 loop spans 15 amino acids. V shed 1 base and J shed 5 bases, with 13 bases lying between them. The germline V gene has CDR1 SEHNR and CDR2 FQNEAQ (reference sequence). This receptor was taken from a human donor in good health (CMV status not recorded). Some clones in this sample may be carry-over from other donors' samples. The rearrangement links TRBV7-9 to TRBJ2-3; D call uncertain. Here the sequenced sample was cultured CD8+ T cells from PBMCs, taken from culture after CMV antigen stimulation. The CDR3 sequence is CASSLESFLIDTQYF. CDR3 sequence (DNA): TGTGCCAGCAGCTTAGAGTCGTTTTTGATAGATACGCAGTATTTT.